This T cell receptor beta chain was profiled in a study of shared clonotypes between healthy human individuals. Study-level information: The cohort had a couple of women and three men, ages 18 to 49.

As concerns this clone: This could be a read error, since a much larger clone is one nucleotide away.

Under the authors' procedure: Junction-only sequences produced by ImmunoSEQ had no quality scores, so filtering differed. Profiled with immunoSEQ multiplex PCR; TCRdb holds only in-frame clones, not every one. The V and J calls and clone size come from that table; D and trimming were worked out from the DNA. The data show 450,000 to 500,000 clones, with 81% seen just once and roughly an eighth held by the top ten. The CDR3 contains 13 residues. The germline CDR1 and CDR2 sequences are ENHRY and SYGVKD. The germline V and J ends were trimmed by 8 bases and 5 bases, with 15 bases remaining between them.

The rearrangement joins TRBV10-3 to TRBJ2-5, with D perhaps TRBD1 (6 bases). This receptor was taken from a middle-aged woman in good health. Some clones in this sample may be carry-over from other donors' samples. Material for sequencing was PBMCs. The CDR3: CAIVEQGGETQYF. CDR3 in DNA: TGTGCCATCGTGGAACAGGGTGGGGAGACCCAGTACTTC.